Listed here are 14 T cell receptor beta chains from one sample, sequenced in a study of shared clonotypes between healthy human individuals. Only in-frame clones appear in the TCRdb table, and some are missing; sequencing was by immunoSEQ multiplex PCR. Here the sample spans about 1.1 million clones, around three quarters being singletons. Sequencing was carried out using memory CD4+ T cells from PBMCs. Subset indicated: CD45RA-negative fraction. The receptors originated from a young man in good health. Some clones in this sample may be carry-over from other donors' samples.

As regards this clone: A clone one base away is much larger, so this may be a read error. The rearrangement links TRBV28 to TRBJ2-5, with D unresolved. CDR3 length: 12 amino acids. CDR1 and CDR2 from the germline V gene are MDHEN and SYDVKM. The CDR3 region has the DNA TGTGCCAGCAGTGGGTACCACGAGACCCAGTACTTC. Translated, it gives CASSGYHETQYF.

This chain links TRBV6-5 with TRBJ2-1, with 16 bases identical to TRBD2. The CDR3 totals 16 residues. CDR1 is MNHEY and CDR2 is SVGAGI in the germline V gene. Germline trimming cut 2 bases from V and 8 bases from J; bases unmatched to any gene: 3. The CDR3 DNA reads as TGTGCCAGCAGTTACCAGGGACTAGCGGGAGGGCATGAGCAGTTCTTC. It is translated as CASSYQGLAGGHEQFF.

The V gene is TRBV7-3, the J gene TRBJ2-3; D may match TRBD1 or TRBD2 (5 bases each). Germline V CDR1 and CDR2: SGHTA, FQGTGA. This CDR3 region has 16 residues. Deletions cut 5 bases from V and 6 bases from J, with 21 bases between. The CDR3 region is CASSVSGTSPWDTQYF. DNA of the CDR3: TGTGCCAGCAGCGTTTCCGGGACCTCTCCATGGGATACGCAGTATTTT.

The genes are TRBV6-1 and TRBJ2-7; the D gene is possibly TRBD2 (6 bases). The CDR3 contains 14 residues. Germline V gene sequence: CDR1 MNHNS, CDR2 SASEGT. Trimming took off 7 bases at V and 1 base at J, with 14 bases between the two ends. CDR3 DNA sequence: TGTGCCAGCACGTTCGGGACTGCGTCCTACGAGCAGTACTTC. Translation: CASTFGTASYEQYF.

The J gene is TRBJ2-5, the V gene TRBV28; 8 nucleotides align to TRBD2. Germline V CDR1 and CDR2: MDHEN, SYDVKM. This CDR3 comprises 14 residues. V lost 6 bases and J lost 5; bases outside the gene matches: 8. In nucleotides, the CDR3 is TGTGCCAGCAGCCAGTTAGCGGGAAGGGAGACCCAGTACTTC. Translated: CASSQLAGRETQYF.

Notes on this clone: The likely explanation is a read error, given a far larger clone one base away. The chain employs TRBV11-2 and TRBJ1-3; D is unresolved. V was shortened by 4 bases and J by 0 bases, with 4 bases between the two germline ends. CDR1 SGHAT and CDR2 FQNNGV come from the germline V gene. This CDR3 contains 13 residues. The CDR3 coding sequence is TGTGCCAGCAGCTCACACTCTGGAAACACCATATATTTT. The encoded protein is CASSSHSGNTIYF.

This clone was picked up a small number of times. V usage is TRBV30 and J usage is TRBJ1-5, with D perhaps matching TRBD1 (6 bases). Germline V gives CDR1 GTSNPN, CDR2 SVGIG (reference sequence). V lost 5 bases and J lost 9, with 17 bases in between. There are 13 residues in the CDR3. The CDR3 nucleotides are TGTGCCTGGGGAAACAGGGATCCTCGGCCCCAGCATTTT. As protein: CAWGNRDPRPQHF.

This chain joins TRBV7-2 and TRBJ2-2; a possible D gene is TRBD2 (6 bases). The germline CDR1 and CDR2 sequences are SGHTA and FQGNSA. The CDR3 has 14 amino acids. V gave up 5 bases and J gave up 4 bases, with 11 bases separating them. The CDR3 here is CASSPRRGTGELFF. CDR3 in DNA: TGTGCCAGCAGCCCCCGGCGGGGCACCGGGGAGCTGTTTTTT.

The CDR3 spells CASSRTGAEQPQHF. CDR3 nucleotide sequence: TGTGCCAGTAGCAGGACAGGGGCGGAACAGCCCCAGCATTTT. The chain carries TRBV19 and TRBJ1-5; the match to TRBD1 covers 9 bases. With V trimmed by 6 bases and J by 7 bases, 7 bases remained unmatched. Germline V gene data show CDR1 as LNHDA and CDR2 as SQIVND (reference sequence). The CDR3 totals 14 residues.

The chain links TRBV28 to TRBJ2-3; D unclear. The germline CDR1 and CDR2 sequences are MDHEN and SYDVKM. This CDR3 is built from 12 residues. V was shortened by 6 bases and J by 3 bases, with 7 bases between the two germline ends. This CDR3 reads CASREETDTQYF. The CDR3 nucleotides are TGTGCCAGCAGGGAAGAAACAGATACGCAGTATTTT.

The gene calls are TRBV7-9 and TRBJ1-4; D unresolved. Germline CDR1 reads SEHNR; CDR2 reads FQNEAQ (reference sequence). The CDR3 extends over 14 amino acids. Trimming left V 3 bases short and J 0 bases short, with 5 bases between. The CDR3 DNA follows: TGTGCCAGCAGCTTTGGGACAACTAATGAAAAACTGTTTTTT. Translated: CASSFGTTNEKLFF.

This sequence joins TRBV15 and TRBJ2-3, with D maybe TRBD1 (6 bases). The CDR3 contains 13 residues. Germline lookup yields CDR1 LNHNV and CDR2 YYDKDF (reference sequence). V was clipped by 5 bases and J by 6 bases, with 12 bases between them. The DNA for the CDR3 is TGTGCCACCAGCGGCCAGAGGGGGGATACGCAGTATTTT. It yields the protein CATSGQRGDTQYF.

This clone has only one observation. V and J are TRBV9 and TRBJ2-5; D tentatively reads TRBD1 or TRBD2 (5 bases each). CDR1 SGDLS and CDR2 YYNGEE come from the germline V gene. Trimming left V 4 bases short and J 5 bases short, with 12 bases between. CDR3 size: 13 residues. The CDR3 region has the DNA TGTGCCAGCAGCCCCCGATGGGGGGAGACCCAGTACTTC. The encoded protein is CASSPRWGETQYF.

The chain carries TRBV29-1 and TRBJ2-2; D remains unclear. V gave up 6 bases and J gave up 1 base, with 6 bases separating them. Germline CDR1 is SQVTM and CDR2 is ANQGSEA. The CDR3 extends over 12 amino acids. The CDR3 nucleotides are TGCAGCGTGCCGGGGAACACCGGGGAGCTGTTTTTT. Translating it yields CSVPGNTGELFF.